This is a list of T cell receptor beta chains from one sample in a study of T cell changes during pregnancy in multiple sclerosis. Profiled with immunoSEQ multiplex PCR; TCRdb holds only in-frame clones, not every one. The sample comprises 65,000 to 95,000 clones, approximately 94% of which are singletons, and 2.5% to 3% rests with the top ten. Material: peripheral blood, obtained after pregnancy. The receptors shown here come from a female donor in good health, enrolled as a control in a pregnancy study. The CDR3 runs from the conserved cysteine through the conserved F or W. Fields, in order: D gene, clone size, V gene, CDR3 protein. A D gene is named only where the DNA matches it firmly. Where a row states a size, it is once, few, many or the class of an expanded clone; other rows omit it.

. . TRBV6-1 CASSSDRYGYTF
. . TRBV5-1 CASSLANSRDNEQFF
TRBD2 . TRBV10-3 CAIRASGGGADTQYF
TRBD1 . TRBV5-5 CASSPRDRANSPLHF
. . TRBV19 CASKVSGDDTQYF
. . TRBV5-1 CASSLGQANSPLHF
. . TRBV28 CASITPGGGSNQPQHF
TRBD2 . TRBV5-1 CASSYGTSGGAPNEQFF
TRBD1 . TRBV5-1 CASSLGDRGPGEAFF
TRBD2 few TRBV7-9 CASSLATGLAVDEQFF
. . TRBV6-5 CASSYGQGANTGELFF
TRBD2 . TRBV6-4 CASSLLAGGNTGELFF
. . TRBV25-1 CASSSPGEGNYGYTF
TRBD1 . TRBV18 CASSPPGQGRDEQFF
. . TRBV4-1 CASSQIRADRLYF
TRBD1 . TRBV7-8 CASSPDRGQVYTEAFF
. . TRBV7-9 CASSVDVGHGNTIYF
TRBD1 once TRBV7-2 CASSRTGAHSPLHF
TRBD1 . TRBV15 CATSRLGQGYLGELFF
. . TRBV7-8 CASSPAEAYNEQFF
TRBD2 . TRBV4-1 CASSPLAGGPDRLNEQYF
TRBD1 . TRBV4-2 CASSWGQAELFF
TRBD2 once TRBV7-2 CASRGTTTGELFF
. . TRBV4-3 CASSQDALVGTGELFF
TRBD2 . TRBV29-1 CSVLTSGIDEQFF
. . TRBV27 CASRRTGAEAFF
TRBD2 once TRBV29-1 CSEKLAGVFNEQFF
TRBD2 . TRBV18 CASSPLIAGLNQNIQYF
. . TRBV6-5 CASVGGQRNEQFF
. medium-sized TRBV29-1 CSVEQGSTEAFF
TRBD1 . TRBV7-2 CASSFKTGGDSEQYF
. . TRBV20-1 CSASPTYEQYF
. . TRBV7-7 CASSGPRGVTEKLFF
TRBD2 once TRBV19 CASSKGLAGVREQFF
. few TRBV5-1 CASSLVAQMSPLHF
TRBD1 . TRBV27 CASRSLGQGGNEQFF
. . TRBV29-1 CSITPIAENYNEQFF
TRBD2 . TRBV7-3 CASAPSGGSGGELFF
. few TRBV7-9 CASSLMTAGDGYTF
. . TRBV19 CASSIPSSYNEQFF
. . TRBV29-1 CSVEIGQLETEAFF
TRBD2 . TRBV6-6 CASSYTSGGATDTQYF
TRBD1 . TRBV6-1 CASATQGAYGQPQHF
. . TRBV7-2 CASSRTLPGELFF
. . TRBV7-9 CASSPRLVPYEQYF
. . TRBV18 CASSPPGRGEDEQFF
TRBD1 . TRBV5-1 CASSFLGQLTDTQYF
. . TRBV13 CASSSLGNGEQYF
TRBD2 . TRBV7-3 CASSLSSGNYNEQFF
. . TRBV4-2 CASSQDLATDTQYF
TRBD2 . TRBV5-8 CASRRTSGATGELFF
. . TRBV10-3 CAISESGQLSDTQYF
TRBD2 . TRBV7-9 CASSLYRGLAGVSEQYF
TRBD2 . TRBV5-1 CASSVSGRVSGEQYF
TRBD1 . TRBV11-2 CASSLVAFPGQGLNEQFF
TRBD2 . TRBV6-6 CASSGGLAANEQFF